Reported below is one T cell receptor (beta chain). Assay: immunoSEQ multiplex PCR; the TCRdb copy retains only in-frame clones and omits some. The repertoire consists of about 350,000 clones, with approximately 90% occurring once and the leading ten covering 3.5% to 4%. The V end lost 2 bases, the J end lost 0 bases, and 15 bases lay between the germline ends. This CDR3 contains 18 residues. The V gene's germline CDR1 is SGHDT and CDR2 YYEEEE. The sample is drawn from a study of blood T cell repertoires in COVID-19. The sample taken for sequencing was peripheral blood. This receptor was obtained from a woman aged 60-75 years with COVID-19, enrolled during active disease. The rearrangement links TRBV5-6 to TRBJ1-6; D remains ambiguous. The CDR3, as DNA: TGTGCCAGCAGCTTCCGGAGGAACCTTTTCTCCTATAATTCACCCCTCCACTTT. The encoded protein is CASSFRRNLFSYNSPLHF.